This T cell receptor beta chain is from a study of cytomegalovirus exposure and HLA in healthy donors. The table came from immunoSEQ multiplex PCR; TCRdb's copy has only in-frame clones and leaves some out. The sample lists 150,000 to 160,000 clones; roughly 84% were seen once. This sequence was found in a human donor in good health. The material sequenced was PBMCs.

The CDR3 protein is CASSQDYLLRGLSYEQYF. The DNA of the CDR3 is TGTGCCAGCAGCCAAGATTACCTCCTGCGGGGGCTTTCCTACGAGCAGTACTTC. V and J are TRBV14 and TRBJ2-7, with TRBD2 as a possible D gene (7 bases). Germline V gene lookup returns CDR1 SGHDN and CDR2 FVKESK. The CDR3 is 18 residues long. Trimming cost V 0 bases and J 1 base, with 19 bases left between them. Using reference TRBV14 and TRBJ2-7 for the parts outside the CDR3, the full variable domain is EAGVTQFPSHSVIEKGQTVTLRCDPISGHDNLYWYRRVMGKEIKFLLHFVKESKQDESGMPNNRFLAERTGGTYSTLKVQPAELEDSGVYFCASSQDYLLRGLSYEQYFGPGTRLTVT.